These T cell receptor beta chains were read from a single sample in a study of blood T cell repertoires in COVID-19. TCRdb keeps only in-frame clones here, not all; method: immunoSEQ multiplex PCR. The sample records about 270,000 clones, 80% to 90% being singletons. Specimen: PBMCs or T cells enriched from blood (not recorded which). Receptor source: a woman in her late teens or twenties who had recovered from COVID-19. The CDR3 runs from the conserved cysteine through the conserved F or W. A D gene is named only where the DNA matches it firmly. Part of the rows lack a size; the others show once, few, many or a class for expanded clones.

clone_size: NA; d_call: NA; j_call: TRBJ1-2; v_call: TRBV6-5; cdr3_nt: TGTGCCAGCAGTTACTCGGGAGGAGCTGAATTCTATGGCTACACCTTC; cdr3_aa: CASSYSGGAEFYGYTF
clone_size: NA; d_call: TRBD1; j_call: TRBJ2-7; v_call: TRBV12-3/TRBV12-4; cdr3_nt: TGTGCCAGCACCCGACAGGGATACGAGCAGTACTTC; cdr3_aa: CASTRQGYEQYF
clone_size: NA; d_call: TRBD2; j_call: TRBJ2-7; v_call: TRBV4-1; cdr3_nt: TGCGCCAGCAGCGAACCTGGGACTAGCGGGGGGAGATCCGACGAGCAGTACTTC; cdr3_aa: CASSEPGTSGGRSDEQYF
clone_size: NA; d_call: TRBD2; j_call: TRBJ2-5; v_call: TRBV28; cdr3_nt: TGTGCCAGCAGTTTAGCTAGCGGGGGACAAGAGACCCAGTACTTC; cdr3_aa: CASSLASGGQETQYF
clone_size: NA; d_call: TRBD2; j_call: TRBJ2-7; v_call: TRBV28; cdr3_nt: TGTGCCAGCAGTTTAGCTAGCGGGGGGCCCATGAGCCGTTACGAGCAGTACTTC; cdr3_aa: CASSLASGGPMSRYEQYF
clone_size: NA; d_call: TRBD1; j_call: TRBJ2-3; v_call: TRBV2; cdr3_nt: TGTGCCAGCAGTGCGAATGGACAGGGCGCAGATACGCAGTATTTT; cdr3_aa: CASSANGQGADTQYF
clone_size: NA; d_call: TRBD1; j_call: TRBJ1-6; v_call: TRBV6-5; cdr3_nt: TGTGCCAGTTGCCGGGACAGGGATAATTCACCCCTCCACTTT; cdr3_aa: CASCRDRDNSPLHF
clone_size: NA; d_call: TRBD1; j_call: TRBJ1-5; v_call: TRBV30; cdr3_nt: TGTGCCTGGAACCAGGGGGGCAATCAGCCCCAGCATTTT; cdr3_aa: CAWNQGGNQPQHF
clone_size: NA; d_call: TRBD1; j_call: TRBJ1-1; v_call: TRBV5-1; cdr3_nt: TGCGCCAGCAGCTTGGCGGGACAGGGGGCTCGGAACACTGAAGCTTTCTTT; cdr3_aa: CASSLAGQGARNTEAFF
clone_size: NA; d_call: NA; j_call: TRBJ2-7; v_call: TRBV6-5; cdr3_nt: TGTGCCAGCAGTTACTCCTCCGGGGAGAGGGAAGGCGAGCAGTACTTC; cdr3_aa: CASSYSSGEREGEQYF
clone_size: NA; d_call: TRBD1; j_call: TRBJ2-7; v_call: TRBV4-2; cdr3_nt: TGTGCCAGCAGCTCACGGGACAGGGGTTCTTCAAGCTCCTACGAGCAGTACTTC; cdr3_aa: CASSSRDRGSSSSYEQYF
clone_size: NA; d_call: NA; j_call: TRBJ2-1; v_call: TRBV5-1; cdr3_nt: TGCGCCAGCAGAGATAGCTCAGTATACAATGAGCAGTTCTTC; cdr3_aa: CASRDSSVYNEQFF
clone_size: NA; d_call: TRBD2; j_call: TRBJ2-1; v_call: TRBV4-2; cdr3_nt: TGTGCCAGCAGCCCGGGACTAGCGGGGGGAAGGAATGAGCAGTTCTTC; cdr3_aa: CASSPGLAGGRNEQFF
clone_size: NA; d_call: NA; j_call: TRBJ1-2; v_call: TRBV7-9; cdr3_nt: TGTGCCAGCAGCTTAGCGTTCAGGGGCAGTGACTATGGCTACACCTTC; cdr3_aa: CASSLAFRGSDYGYTF
clone_size: NA; d_call: NA; j_call: TRBJ1-2; v_call: TRBV14; cdr3_nt: TGTGCCAGCAGCCAAGATCTTCCGGGGGATACCTATGGCTACACCTTC; cdr3_aa: CASSQDLPGDTYGYTF
clone_size: NA; d_call: NA; j_call: TRBJ1-1; v_call: TRBV24-1; cdr3_nt: TGTGCCACCAGCACTTCAGGGAACACTGAAGCTTTCTTT; cdr3_aa: CATSTSGNTEAFF
clone_size: NA; d_call: TRBD1; j_call: TRBJ1-2; v_call: TRBV29-1; cdr3_nt: TGCAGCGCGGACCCGGGACAGGGGGTGGGTGGCTACACCTTC; cdr3_aa: CSADPGQGVGGYTF
clone_size: NA; d_call: TRBD2; j_call: TRBJ2-3; v_call: TRBV2; cdr3_nt: TGTGCCAGCAGTCCTAGCGGGGGCACAGATACGCAGTATTTT; cdr3_aa: CASSPSGGTDTQYF
clone_size: NA; d_call: NA; j_call: TRBJ2-1; v_call: TRBV7-9; cdr3_nt: TGTGCCAGCAGCTCGTCGACGGTTAATGGAGCCTACAATGAGCAGTTCTTC; cdr3_aa: CASSSSTVNGAYNEQFF
clone_size: NA; d_call: TRBD2; j_call: TRBJ2-2; v_call: TRBV24-1; cdr3_nt: TGTGCCACCACTGCGGGGGGGACCGGGGAGCTGTTTTTT; cdr3_aa: CATTAGGTGELFF
clone_size: NA; d_call: NA; j_call: TRBJ2-5; v_call: TRBV5-1; cdr3_nt: TGCGCCAGCAGCTTACGGGGAGAACGGGGGGAGACCCAGTACTTC; cdr3_aa: CASSLRGERGETQYF
clone_size: once; d_call: NA; j_call: TRBJ2-5; v_call: TRBV2; cdr3_nt: TGTGCCAGCAGCTCTGAGGAGACCCAGTACTTC; cdr3_aa: CASSSEETQYF